The subject of this entry is one TCR beta chain. Its antigen is unknown. This specimen comes from a study of OX40 agonist ivuxolimab in advanced cancers. Germline CDR1 is ENHRY and CDR2 is SYGVKD. CDR3 length: 14 amino acids. V lost 6 bases and J lost 4; bases outside the gene matches: 5. General study findings and limits: Antigen specificity was not determined for the expanded peripheral T cells. CD4+ and CD8+ blood T cells expanded clonally by week 6 at 0.1 to 3.0 mg/kg.

Assay: immunoSEQ multiplex PCR; the TCRdb copy retains only in-frame clones and omits some. This table holds around 71,000 clones, about 86% found once. This specimen was CD4+ or CD8+ T cells sorted from blood, taken in a trial of the OX40 agonist ivuxolimab. The chain employs TRBV10-3 and TRBJ2-1; 8 nucleotides agree with TRBD2. The TCR comes from an adult with an advanced solid tumor such as melanoma, head and neck, liver or kidney cancer. The CDR3 reads CAISPGLGYNEQFF. CDR3 coding DNA: TGTGCCATCAGCCCGGGACTAGGTTACAATGAGCAGTTCTTC.